What follows describes a single TCR beta chain. The sample is drawn from a study of identical twins. The CDR3 consists of 15 residues. In germline, CDR1 is MNHNS, CDR2 SASEGT. V lost 7 bases, J lost 3 bases, and 4 bases stayed unmatched. TCRdb re-called the 5' RACE reads with MiXCR, one entry per CDR3 protein. The table shows 600,000 to 700,000 distinct CDR3 sequences, with 21% occurring only once. These sequences were also reported in another study, on T cells expressing NK-cell markers.

This clonotype was obtained from a woman between 18 and 29 years old in good health. V and J are TRBV6-1 and TRBJ2-1; 12 nucleotides match TRBD2. The material sequenced was PBMCs. The CDR3, as DNA: TGTGCCAGCATCCCACTAGCGGGGGGCTACAATGAGCAGTTCTTC. Amino acids: CASIPLAGGYNEQFF.